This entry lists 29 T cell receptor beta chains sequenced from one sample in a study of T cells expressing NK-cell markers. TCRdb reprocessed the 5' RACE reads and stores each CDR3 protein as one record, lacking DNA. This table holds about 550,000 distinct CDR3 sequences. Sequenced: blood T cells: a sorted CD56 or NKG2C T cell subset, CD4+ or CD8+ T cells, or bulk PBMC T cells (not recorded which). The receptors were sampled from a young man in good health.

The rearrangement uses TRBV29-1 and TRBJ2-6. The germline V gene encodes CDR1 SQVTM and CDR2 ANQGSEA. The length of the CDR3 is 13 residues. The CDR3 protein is CSGWVSGANVLTF.

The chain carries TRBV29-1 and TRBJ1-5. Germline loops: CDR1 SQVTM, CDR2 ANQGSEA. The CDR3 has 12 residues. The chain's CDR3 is CSVRTGNQPQHF.

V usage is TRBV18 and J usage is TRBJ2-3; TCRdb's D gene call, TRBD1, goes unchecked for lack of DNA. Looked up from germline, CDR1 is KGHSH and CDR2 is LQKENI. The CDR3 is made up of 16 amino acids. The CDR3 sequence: CASSPREGAGKDTQYF.

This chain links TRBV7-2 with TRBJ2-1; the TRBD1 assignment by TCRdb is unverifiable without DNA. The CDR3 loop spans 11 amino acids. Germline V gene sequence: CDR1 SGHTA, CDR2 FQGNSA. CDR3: CASSFGTHQFF.

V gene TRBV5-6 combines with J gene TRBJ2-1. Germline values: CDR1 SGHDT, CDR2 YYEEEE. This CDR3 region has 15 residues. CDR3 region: CASSPFGVPYNEQFF.

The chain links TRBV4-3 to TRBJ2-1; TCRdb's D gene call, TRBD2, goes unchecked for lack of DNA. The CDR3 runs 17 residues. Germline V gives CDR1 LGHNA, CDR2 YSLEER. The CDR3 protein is CASSQAREREGPNEQFF.

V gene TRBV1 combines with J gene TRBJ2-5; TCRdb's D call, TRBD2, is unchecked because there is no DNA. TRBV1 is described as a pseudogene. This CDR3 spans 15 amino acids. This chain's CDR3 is CTSSQGPNSLGTQYF.

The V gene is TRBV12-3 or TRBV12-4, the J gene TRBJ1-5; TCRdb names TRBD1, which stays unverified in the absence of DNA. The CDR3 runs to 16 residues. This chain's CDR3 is CASSPGTGGFNQPQHF.

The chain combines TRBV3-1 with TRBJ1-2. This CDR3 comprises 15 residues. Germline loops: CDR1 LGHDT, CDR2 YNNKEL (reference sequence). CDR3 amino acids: CASSLGQRVVYGYTF.

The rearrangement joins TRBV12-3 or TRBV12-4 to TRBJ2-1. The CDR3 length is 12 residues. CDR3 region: CASSFTQREQFF.

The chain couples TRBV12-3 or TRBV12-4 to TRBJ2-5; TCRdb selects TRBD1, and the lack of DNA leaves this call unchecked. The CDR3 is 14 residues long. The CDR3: CASLYQGRRETQYF.

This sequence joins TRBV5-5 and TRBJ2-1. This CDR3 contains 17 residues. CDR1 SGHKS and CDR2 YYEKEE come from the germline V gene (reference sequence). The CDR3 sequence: CASSLHPQESSYNEQFF.

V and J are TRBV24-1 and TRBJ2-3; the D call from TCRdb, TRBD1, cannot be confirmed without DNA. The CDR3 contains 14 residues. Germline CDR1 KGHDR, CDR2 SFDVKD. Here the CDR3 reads CATSAGQWTNTQYF.

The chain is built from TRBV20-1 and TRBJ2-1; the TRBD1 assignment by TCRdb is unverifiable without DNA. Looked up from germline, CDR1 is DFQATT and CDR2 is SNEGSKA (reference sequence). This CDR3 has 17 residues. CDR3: CSAIGIDRGGSYNEQFF.

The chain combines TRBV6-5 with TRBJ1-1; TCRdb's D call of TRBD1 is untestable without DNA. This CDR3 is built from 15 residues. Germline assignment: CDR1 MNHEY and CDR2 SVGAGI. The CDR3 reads CASSYMGQGETEAFF.

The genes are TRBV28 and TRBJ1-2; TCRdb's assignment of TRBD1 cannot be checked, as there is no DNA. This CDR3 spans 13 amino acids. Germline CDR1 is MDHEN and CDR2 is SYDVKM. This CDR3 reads CASRDRGGAGYTF.

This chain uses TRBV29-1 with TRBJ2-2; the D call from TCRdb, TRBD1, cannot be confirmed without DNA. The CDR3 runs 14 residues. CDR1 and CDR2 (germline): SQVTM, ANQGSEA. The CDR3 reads CSVGAGIGTGELFF.

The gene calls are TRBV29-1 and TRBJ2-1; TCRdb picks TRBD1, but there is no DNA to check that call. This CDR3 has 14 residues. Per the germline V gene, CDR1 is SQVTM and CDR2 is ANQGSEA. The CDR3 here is CSVEDRGFSDEQFF.

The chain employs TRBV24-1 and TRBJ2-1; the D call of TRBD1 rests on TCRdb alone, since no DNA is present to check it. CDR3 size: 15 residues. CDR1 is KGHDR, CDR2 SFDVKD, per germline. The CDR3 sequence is CATSSSGAAWNEQFF.

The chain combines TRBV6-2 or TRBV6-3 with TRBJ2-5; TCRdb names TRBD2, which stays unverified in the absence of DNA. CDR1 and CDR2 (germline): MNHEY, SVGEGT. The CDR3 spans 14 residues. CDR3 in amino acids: CASSSRPSLETQYF.

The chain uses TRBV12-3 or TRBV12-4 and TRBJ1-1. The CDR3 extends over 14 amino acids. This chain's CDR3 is CASSLRRGNTEAFF.

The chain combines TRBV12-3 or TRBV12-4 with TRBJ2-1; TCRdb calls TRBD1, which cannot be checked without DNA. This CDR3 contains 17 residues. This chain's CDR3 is CASSLDRDRGLNNEQFF.

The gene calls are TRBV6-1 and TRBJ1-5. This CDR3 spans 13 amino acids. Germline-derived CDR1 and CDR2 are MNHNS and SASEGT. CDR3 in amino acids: CASSGGARQPQHF.

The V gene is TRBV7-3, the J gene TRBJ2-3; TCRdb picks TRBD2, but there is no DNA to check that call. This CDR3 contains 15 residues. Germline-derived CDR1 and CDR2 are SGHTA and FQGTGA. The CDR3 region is CASSSRGASTDTQYF.

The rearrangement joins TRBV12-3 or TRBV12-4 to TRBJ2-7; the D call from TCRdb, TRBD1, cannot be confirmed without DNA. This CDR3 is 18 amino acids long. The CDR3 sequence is CASSLAGAGGIAAYEQYF.

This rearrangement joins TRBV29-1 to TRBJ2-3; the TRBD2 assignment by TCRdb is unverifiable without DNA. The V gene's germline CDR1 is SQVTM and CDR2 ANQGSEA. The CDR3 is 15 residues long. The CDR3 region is CSVELTSGRTDTQYF.

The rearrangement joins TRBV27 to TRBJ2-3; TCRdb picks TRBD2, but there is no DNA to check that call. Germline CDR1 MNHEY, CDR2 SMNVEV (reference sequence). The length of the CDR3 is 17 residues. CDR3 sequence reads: CASSPGTSGPITDTQYF.

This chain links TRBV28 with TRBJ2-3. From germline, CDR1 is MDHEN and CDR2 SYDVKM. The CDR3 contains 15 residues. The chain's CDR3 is CASSFTVGTTDTQYF.

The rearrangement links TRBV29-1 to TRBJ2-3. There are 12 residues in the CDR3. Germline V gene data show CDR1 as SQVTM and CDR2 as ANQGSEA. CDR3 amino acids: CSVSKTPDTQYF.